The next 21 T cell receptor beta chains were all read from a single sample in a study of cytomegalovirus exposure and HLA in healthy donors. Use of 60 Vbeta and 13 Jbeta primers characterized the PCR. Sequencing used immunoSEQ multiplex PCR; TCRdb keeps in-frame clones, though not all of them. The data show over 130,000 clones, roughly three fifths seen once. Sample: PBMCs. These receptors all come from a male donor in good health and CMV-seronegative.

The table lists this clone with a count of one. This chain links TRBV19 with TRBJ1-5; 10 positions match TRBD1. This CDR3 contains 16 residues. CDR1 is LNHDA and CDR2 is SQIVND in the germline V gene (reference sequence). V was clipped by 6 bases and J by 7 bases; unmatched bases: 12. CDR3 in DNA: TGTGCCAGTAGGGACCGGGACAGGGGTTATGGACAGCCCCAGCATTTT. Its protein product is CASRDRDRGYGQPQHF.

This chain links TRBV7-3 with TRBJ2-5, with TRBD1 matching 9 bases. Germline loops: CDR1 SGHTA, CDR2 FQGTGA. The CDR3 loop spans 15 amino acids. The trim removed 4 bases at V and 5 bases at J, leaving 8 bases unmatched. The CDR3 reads CASSSGTGPWETQYF. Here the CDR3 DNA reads TGTGCCAGCAGCTCCGGGACAGGGCCTTGGGAGACCCAGTACTTC. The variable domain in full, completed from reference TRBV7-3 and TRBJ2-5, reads GAGVSQTPSNKVTEKGKYVELRCDPISGHTALYWYRQSLGQGPEFLIYFQGTGAADDSGLPNDRFFAVRPEGSVSTLKIQRTERGDSAVYLCASSSGTGPWETQYFGPGTRLLVL.

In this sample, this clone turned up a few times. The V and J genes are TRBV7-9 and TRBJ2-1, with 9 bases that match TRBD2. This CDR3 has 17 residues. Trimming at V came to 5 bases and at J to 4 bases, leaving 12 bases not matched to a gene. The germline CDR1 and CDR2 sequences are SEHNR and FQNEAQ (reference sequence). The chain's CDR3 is CASSLPAAGGTYNEQFF. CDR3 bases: TGTGCCAGCAGCCTCCCCGCCGCGGGAGGGACATACAATGAGCAGTTCTTC. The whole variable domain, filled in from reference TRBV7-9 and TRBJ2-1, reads DTGVSQNPRHKITKRGQNVTFRCDPISEHNRLYWYRQTLGQGPEFLTYFQNEAQLEKSRLLSDRFSAERPKGSFSTLEIQRTEQGDSAMYLCASSLPAAGGTYNEQFFGPGTRLTVL.

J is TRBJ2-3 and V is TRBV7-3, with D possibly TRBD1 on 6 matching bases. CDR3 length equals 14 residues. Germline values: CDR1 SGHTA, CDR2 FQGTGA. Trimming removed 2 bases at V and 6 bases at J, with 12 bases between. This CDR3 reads CASSLLGARDTQYF. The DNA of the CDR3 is TGTGCCAGCAGCTTACTGGGGGCCCGGGATACGCAGTATTTT.

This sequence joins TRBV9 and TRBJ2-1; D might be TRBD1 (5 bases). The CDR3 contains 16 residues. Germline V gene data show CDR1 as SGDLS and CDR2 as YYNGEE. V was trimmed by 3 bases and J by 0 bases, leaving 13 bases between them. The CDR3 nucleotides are TGTGCCAGCAGCGGAGACAGTTATAGCTCCTACAATGAGCAGTTCTTC. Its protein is CASSGDSYSSYNEQFF.

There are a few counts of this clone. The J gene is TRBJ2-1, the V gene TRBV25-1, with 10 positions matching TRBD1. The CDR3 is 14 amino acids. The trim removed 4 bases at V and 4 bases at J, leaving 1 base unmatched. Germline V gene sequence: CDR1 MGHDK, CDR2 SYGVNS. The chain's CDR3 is CASSAGQGYNEQFF. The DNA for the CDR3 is TGTGCCAGCAGTGCGGGACAGGGGTACAATGAGCAGTTCTTC.

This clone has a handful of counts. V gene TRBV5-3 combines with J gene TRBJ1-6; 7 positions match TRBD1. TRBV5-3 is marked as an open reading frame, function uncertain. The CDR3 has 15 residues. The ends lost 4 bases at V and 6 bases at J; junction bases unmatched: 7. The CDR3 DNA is TGTGCCAGAAGCGCCGACAGGGCTGTTAATTCACCCCTCCACTTT. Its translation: CARSADRAVNSPLHF.

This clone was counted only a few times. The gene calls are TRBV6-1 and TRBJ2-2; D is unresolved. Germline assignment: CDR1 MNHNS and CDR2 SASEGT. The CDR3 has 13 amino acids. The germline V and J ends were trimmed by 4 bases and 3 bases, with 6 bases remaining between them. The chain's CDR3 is CASSAYYTGELFF. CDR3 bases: TGTGCCAGCAGTGCATACTACACCGGGGAGCTGTTTTTT.

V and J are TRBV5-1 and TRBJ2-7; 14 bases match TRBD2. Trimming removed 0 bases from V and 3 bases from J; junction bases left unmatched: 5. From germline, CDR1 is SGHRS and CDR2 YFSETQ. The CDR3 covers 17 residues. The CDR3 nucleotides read TGCGCCAGCAGCTTGGGACTAGCGGGGGGGCTTGACTACGAGCAGTACTTC. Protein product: CASSLGLAGGLDYEQYF.

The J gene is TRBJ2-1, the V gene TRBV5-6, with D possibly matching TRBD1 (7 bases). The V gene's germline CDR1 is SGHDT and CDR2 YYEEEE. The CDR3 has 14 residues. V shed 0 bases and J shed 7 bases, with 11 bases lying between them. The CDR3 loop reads CASSLVAGGNEQFF. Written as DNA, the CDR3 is TGTGCCAGCAGCTTGGTCGCAGGGGGGAATGAGCAGTTCTTC.

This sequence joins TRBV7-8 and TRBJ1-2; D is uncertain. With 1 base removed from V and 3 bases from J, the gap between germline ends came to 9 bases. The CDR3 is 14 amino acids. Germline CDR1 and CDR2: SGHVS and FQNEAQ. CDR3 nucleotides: TGTGCCAGCAGCTTAGAGGTCGGGGACTATGGCTACACCTTC. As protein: CASSLEVGDYGYTF.

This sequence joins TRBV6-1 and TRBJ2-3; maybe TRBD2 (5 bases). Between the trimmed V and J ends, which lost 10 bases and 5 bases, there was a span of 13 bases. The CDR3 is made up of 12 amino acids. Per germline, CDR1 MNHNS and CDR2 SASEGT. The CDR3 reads CAIGVAGDTQYF. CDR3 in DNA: TGTGCCATCGGGGTCGCCGGAGATACGCAGTATTTT.

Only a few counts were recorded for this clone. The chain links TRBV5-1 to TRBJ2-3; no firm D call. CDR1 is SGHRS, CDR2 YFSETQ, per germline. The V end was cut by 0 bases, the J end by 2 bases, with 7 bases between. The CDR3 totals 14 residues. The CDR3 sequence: CASSLVLPTDTQYF. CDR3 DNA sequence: TGCGCCAGCAGCTTGGTCCTACCCACAGATACGCAGTATTTT. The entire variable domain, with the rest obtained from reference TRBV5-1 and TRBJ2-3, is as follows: KAGVTQTPRYLIKTRGQQVTLSCSPISGHRSVSWYQQTPGQGLQFLFEYFSETQRNKGNFPGRFSGRQFSNSRSEMNVSTLELGDSALYLCASSLVLPTDTQYFGPGTRLTVL.

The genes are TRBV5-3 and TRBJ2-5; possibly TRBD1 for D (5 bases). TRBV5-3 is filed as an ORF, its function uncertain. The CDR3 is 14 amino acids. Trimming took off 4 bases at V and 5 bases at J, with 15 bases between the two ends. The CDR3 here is CARSRQGYVETQYF. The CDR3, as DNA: TGTGCCAGAAGCAGGCAGGGATATGTGGAGACCCAGTACTTC.

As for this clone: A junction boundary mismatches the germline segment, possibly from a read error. The CDR3 region is CASSLSGSQGTQYF. The CDR3 DNA is TGTGCCAGCAGTTTGAGCGGGTCCCAAGGGACCCAGTACTTC. The V call is TRBV28, the J call TRBJ2-5, with D possibly matching TRBD2 (6 bases). This CDR3 spans 14 amino acids. Germline lookup yields CDR1 MDHEN and CDR2 SYDVKM.

The CDR3 sequence is CATSGQEQVEAFF. CDR3 DNA sequence: TGTGCCACCAGCGGACAAGAGCAGGTAGAAGCTTTCTTT. V usage is TRBV15 and J usage is TRBJ1-1; D may be TRBD1 (5 bases). There are 13 residues in the CDR3. Deletions cut 5 bases from V and 8 bases from J, with 15 bases between. The germline gives CDR1 LNHNV, CDR2 YYDKDF (reference sequence).

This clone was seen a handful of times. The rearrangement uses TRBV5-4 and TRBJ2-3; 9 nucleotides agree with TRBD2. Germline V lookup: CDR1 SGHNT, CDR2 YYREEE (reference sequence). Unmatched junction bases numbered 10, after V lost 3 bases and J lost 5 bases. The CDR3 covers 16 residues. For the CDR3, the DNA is TGTGCCAGCAGCTCCGTTCGAGCGGGGGGCGGAGATACGCAGTATTTT. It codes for CASSSVRAGGGDTQYF.

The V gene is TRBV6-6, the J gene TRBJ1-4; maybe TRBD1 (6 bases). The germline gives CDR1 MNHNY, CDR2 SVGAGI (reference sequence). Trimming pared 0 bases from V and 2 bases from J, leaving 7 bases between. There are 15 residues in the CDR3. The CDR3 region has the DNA TGTGCCAGCAGTTACTCAGGACAGACTAATGAAAAACTGTTTTTT. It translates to CASSYSGQTNEKLFF.

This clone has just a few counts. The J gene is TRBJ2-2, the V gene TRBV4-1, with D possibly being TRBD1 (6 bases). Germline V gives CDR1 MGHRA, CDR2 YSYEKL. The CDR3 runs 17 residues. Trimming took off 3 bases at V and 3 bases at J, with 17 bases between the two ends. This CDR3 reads CASSQPQGRMDTGELFF. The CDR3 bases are TGCGCCAGCAGCCAGCCACAGGGAAGAATGGACACCGGGGAGCTGTTTTTT.

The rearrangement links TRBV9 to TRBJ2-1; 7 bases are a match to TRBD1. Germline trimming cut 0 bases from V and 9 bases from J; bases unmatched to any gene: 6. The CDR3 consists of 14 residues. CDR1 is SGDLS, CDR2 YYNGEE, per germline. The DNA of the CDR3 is TGTGCCAGCAGCGTAGCAAGGGGGCAGGGTGAGCAGTTCTTC. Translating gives CASSVARGQGEQFF. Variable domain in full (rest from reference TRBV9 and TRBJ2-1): DSGVTQTPKHLITATGQRVTLRCSPRSGDLSVYWYQQSLDQGLQFLIQYYNGEERAKGNILERFSAQQFPDLHSELNLSSLELGDSALYFCASSVARGQGEQFFGPGTRLTVL.

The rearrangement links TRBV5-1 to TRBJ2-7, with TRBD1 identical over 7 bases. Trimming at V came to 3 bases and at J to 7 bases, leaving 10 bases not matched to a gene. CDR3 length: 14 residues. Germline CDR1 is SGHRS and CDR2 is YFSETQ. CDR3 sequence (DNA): TGCGCCAGCAGCTCAAGACAGGGTAAAGGGGAGCAGTACTTC. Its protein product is CASSSRQGKGEQYF.